Listed below are T cell receptor beta chains from one sample, sequenced in a study of blood T cell repertoires in COVID-19. The protocol was immunoSEQ multiplex PCR, while the TCRdb copy is restricted to in-frame clones and leaves out a portion. The sample holds 350,000 to 450,000 clones, about 89% seen once. Sequenced sample: PBMCs or T cells enriched from blood (not recorded which). These receptors were collected from a middle-aged man in a cohort exposed to, infected with or recovered from COVID-19 (not recorded which). Each CDR3 is given with its conserved first and last residue. Fields, in order: J gene, CDR3 length, V gene, D gene, clone size, CDR3 DNA, CDR3 protein. The D gene is left open where the match is weak. For some rows the clone size is stated as once, few or many, or as a class when expanded; others skip it.

J: TRBJ1-2
length: 14
V: TRBV3-1/TRBV3-2
D: TRBD1
size: NA
DNA: TGTGCCAGCAGCTTCAGGACAGGCTGGGACGGCTACACCTTC
CDR3: CASSFRTGWDGYTF

J: TRBJ2-3
length: 15
V: TRBV10-2
D: NA
size: NA
DNA: TGCGCCAGCAGTGACGAGGGAGAAGGTACAGATACGCAGTATTTT
CDR3: CASSDEGEGTDTQYF

J: TRBJ2-1
length: 16
V: TRBV7-7
D: NA
size: NA
DNA: TGTGCCAGCAGCCTCCGGGACACCGACCCCTACAATGAGCAGTTCTTC
CDR3: CASSLRDTDPYNEQFF

J: TRBJ2-1
length: 12
V: TRBV6-5
D: TRBD1
size: NA
DNA: TGTGCCACCCGGACAGGTTACAATGAGCAGTTCTTC
CDR3: CATRTGYNEQFF

J: TRBJ2-2
length: 14
V: TRBV7-3
D: NA
size: NA
DNA: TGTGCCAGCAGCACCGGGTCCCACACCGGGGAGCTGTTTTTT
CDR3: CASSTGSHTGELFF

J: TRBJ1-4
length: 14
V: TRBV30
D: NA
size: once
DNA: TGTGCCTGGGGGCGGGGGACAACTAATGAAAAACTGTTTTTT
CDR3: CAWGRGTTNEKLFF

J: TRBJ1-1
length: 15
V: TRBV9
D: TRBD1
size: NA
DNA: TGTGCCAGCAGCGAGGGAGACAGGGTGAACACTGAAGCTTTCTTT
CDR3: CASSEGDRVNTEAFF

J: TRBJ2-7
length: 15
V: TRBV5-1
D: NA
size: NA
DNA: TGCGCCAGCAGCCTCTCGGGTAGCGGAAACTACGAGCAGTACTTC
CDR3: CASSLSGSGNYEQYF

J: TRBJ1-2
length: 15
V: TRBV7-3
D: TRBD1
size: NA
DNA: TGTGCCAGCAGCTTAAGAGGGGGCGTAAGTAATGGCTACACCTTC
CDR3: CASSLRGGVSNGYTF

J: TRBJ2-7
length: 15
V: TRBV10-3
D: TRBD1
size: NA
DNA: TGTGCCATCAGTGATCAAGACAGGGCCCTGGACGAGCAGTACTTC
CDR3: CAISDQDRALDEQYF

J: TRBJ2-2
length: 15
V: TRBV27
D: NA
size: few
DNA: TGTGCCAGCAGATTCTCTAGGGGAGGCACCGGGGAGCTGTTTTTT
CDR3: CASRFSRGGTGELFF

J: TRBJ2-5
length: 15
V: TRBV5-1
D: TRBD2
size: NA
DNA: TGCGCCAGCAGCTTGATCAGCGGGAGCGGGGAGACCCAGTACTTC
CDR3: CASSLISGSGETQYF

J: TRBJ1-5
length: 13
V: TRBV24-1
D: TRBD1
size: NA
DNA: TGTGCCACCTCAGGGGGCTTAAATCAGCCCCAGCATTTT
CDR3: CATSGGLNQPQHF

J: TRBJ2-2
length: 17
V: TRBV5-1
D: TRBD2
size: NA
DNA: TGCGCCAGCAGCTTCCAGGGGACTAGTCCGAACACCGGGGAGCTGTTTTTT
CDR3: CASSFQGTSPNTGELFF

J: TRBJ2-1
length: 17
V: TRBV4-1
D: TRBD2
size: NA
DNA: TGCGCCAGCAGCCCAGGGACTAGCGGGAGATCCTACAATGAGCAGTTCTTC
CDR3: CASSPGTSGRSYNEQFF

J: TRBJ2-5
length: 15
V: TRBV2
D: TRBD2
size: NA
DNA: TGTGCCAGCAGAGAGACTAGCGCCTACCGGGAGACCCAGTACTTC
CDR3: CASRETSAYRETQYF

J: TRBJ2-1
length: 18
V: TRBV18
D: TRBD2
size: NA
DNA: TGTGCCAGCTCACCGAGGACTAGCGCGGGATCGGTGTCCAATGAGCAGTTCTTC
CDR3: CASSPRTSAGSVSNEQFF

J: TRBJ2-3
length: 18
V: TRBV4-1
D: TRBD2
size: NA
DNA: TGCGCCAGCAGCCCAATTCTAGCGGGAGCCCCGTTCGCAGATACGCAGTATTTT
CDR3: CASSPILAGAPFADTQYF

J: TRBJ1-1
length: 12
V: TRBV28
D: TRBD1
size: NA
DNA: TGTGCCAGCAGTTTAGGGGACAGTGAAGCTTTCTTT
CDR3: CASSLGDSEAFF

J: TRBJ1-4
length: 15
V: TRBV5-1
D: NA
size: few
DNA: TGCGCCAGCAGCTTAGCAGGGTCAACTAATGAAAAACTGTTTTTT
CDR3: CASSLAGSTNEKLFF

J: TRBJ2-5
length: 13
V: TRBV3-1/TRBV3-2
D: TRBD1
size: once
DNA: TGTGCCAGCAGCCAAACAGGGGGAGAGACCCAGTACTTC
CDR3: CASSQTGGETQYF

J: TRBJ2-2
length: 16
V: TRBV6-2/TRBV6-3
D: TRBD2
size: NA
DNA: TGTGCCAGCAGTAACCTCGGGACTAGGAACACCGGGGAGCTGTTTTTT
CDR3: CASSNLGTRNTGELFF